The clone carrying this TCR beta chain has only a few counts. Its antigen is not identified. The data originate from a study of T cells in Graves' hyperthyroidism and ophthalmopathy. Broader study findings: Researchers report that a 13 V-J model separated ophthalmopathy from stable hyperthyroidism. Appearing also in blood were most of the thyroid clonotypes expanded above 0.001.

Trimming cost V 3 bases and J 2 bases; bases outside gene matches: 5. Germline CDR1 and CDR2: SGDLS and YYNGEE. The CDR3 loop spans 15 amino acids. Researchers took RNA transcripts and amplified the TCR beta CDR3 regions from them. The HTBI set primed first-round TCR CDR3 RT-PCR. TCRdb passed the multiplex PCR reads through MiXCR, listing each CDR3 protein once. The sample has 650,000 to 750,000 distinct CDR3 sequences; 13% to 15% are singletons. Clinical symptoms, serum thyroxine and TRAb, thyroid ultrasound and orbital computed tomography together formed the diagnostic basis. V is TRBV9 and J is TRBJ2-7; 10 bases match TRBD2. The receptor was derived from a woman younger than 35 with Graves' hyperthyroidism. Sequencing was carried out using blood. CDR3: CASSAGTSEAYEQYF. The CDR3 nucleotides are TGTGCCAGCAGCGCCGGGACTAGCGAAGCCTACGAGCAGTACTTC.